The next 30 T cell receptor beta chains were all read from a single sample in a study of T-cell memory formation after mild COVID-19. TCRdb re-analysed the 5' RACE reads in MiXCR, keeping a single row per CDR3 protein. The top ten hold roughly 22% of the sample, which has about 400,000 distinct CDR3 sequences, roughly 14% seen once. Sequenced input: PBMCs or a T cell subset sorted from them (not recorded which). These receptors originate from a man aged 18 to 35 who had mild COVID-19 (a few samples of this study predate the infection). Cell type and time point are not known.

This clonotype has a single count. The V call is TRBV9, the J call TRBJ1-2; D remains ambiguous. Germline assignment: CDR1 SGDLS and CDR2 YYNGEE. CDR3 length: 13 residues. Trimming cost V 3 bases and J 0 bases, with 6 bases left between them. The CDR3 bases are TGTGCCAGCAGCGCGGGTCCTAACTATGGCTACACCTTC. This gives the protein CASSAGPNYGYTF. Based on the CDR3 plus reference TRBV9 and TRBJ1-2, the full variable domain is DSGVTQTPKHLITATGQRVTLRCSPRSGDLSVYWYQQSLDQGLQFLIQYYNGEERAKGNILERFSAQQFPDLHSELNLSSLELGDSALYFCASSAGPNYGYTFGSGTRLTVV.

The chain is built from TRBV4-3 and TRBJ1-6, with a possible D match to TRBD1 (5 bases). Germline V gene lookup returns CDR1 LGHNA and CDR2 YSLEER. The CDR3 covers 14 residues. The germline V and J ends were trimmed by 0 bases and 10 bases, with 10 bases remaining between them. This CDR3 is CASSQDWGQSPLHF. CDR3 DNA sequence: TGCGCCAGCAGCCAAGACTGGGGCCAGTCACCCCTCCACTTT.

This clonotype was counted a few times. This rearrangement joins TRBV5-1 to TRBJ1-5, with TRBD1 matching over 7 bases. V shed 5 bases and J 4 bases; nucleotides not matched to a gene: 3. The CDR3 covers 13 residues. CDR1 is SGHRS and CDR2 is YFSETQ in the germline V gene. The CDR3 loop reads CASRGTDNQPQHF. CDR3 in DNA: TGCGCCAGCAGAGGGACAGATAATCAGCCCCAGCATTTT.

The chain combines TRBV11-2 with TRBJ2-3, with D tentatively TRBD1 or TRBD2 (5 bases each). Germline loops: CDR1 SGHAT, CDR2 FQNNGV. The CDR3 covers 15 residues. Trimming stripped 8 bases from V and 6 bases from J, with 21 bases between. The CDR3 nucleotides are TGTGCCAGCTCCGAGGACATTTGGAGGTCCGATACGCAGTATTTT. It codes for CASSEDIWRSDTQYF.

This clonotype was found a few times. This chain connects TRBV5-1 to TRBJ1-2; a possible D gene is TRBD1 (5 bases). This CDR3 region has 13 residues. Trimming took off 5 bases at V and 7 bases at J, with 15 bases between the two ends. From germline, CDR1 is SGHRS and CDR2 YFSETQ. CDR3 sequence reads: CASRGTAKIGYTF. For the CDR3, the DNA is TGCGCCAGCAGGGGGACCGCAAAAATTGGCTACACCTTC.

This clonotype appeared a few times. This chain connects TRBV4-3 to TRBJ2-7; D is possibly TRBD2 (6 bases). Germline V gene data show CDR1 as LGHNA and CDR2 as YSLEER. The V and J ends lost 0 bases and 3 bases respectively, with 15 bases between them. This CDR3 has 16 amino acids. The DNA of the CDR3 is TGCGCCAGCAGCCAAGATGTGCAGCGGGCCGACTACGAGCAGTACTTC. This encodes CASSQDVQRADYEQYF.

V is TRBV18 and J is TRBJ2-1, with TRBD1 as a possible D gene (6 bases). The CDR3 covers 14 residues. Germline V lookup: CDR1 KGHSH, CDR2 LQKENI. V lost 8 bases to trimming and J lost 4 bases, with 15 bases between them. The CDR3, as DNA: TGTGCCAGCACTGTTGGACAGCAGTACAATGAGCAGTTCTTC. It specifies CASTVGQQYNEQFF.

The chain has TRBV12-3 or TRBV12-4 and TRBJ2-1; tentative D call: TRBD2 (5 bases). Trimming cost V 5 bases and J 5 bases, with 13 bases left between them. This CDR3 spans 14 amino acids. The chain's CDR3 is CASSTTTNNNEQFF. DNA of the CDR3: TGTGCCAGCAGTACCACGACTAACAACAATGAGCAGTTCTTC.

The sample holds a few counts of this clonotype. The gene calls are TRBV19 and TRBJ2-1, with 7 nucleotides matching TRBD2. The J segment lost 15 bases and the V segment lost 6 bases, leaving 8 bases of the junction unmatched. The CDR3 runs 11 residues. Germline V gene lookup returns CDR1 LNHDA and CDR2 SQIVND (reference sequence). CDR3 region: CASSPGLRLFF. DNA of the CDR3: TGTGCCAGTAGCCCGGGACTACGTCTGTTCTTC.

This clonotype was detected a few times. The CDR3, as DNA: TGTGCCAGCAGTTCGCGGGTTACTATGAACACTGAAGCTTTCTTT. It translates to CASSSRVTMNTEAFF. The V gene is TRBV12-3 or TRBV12-4, the J gene TRBJ1-1; D is undetermined. V was cut by 4 bases and J by 0 bases, with 12 bases left in between. This CDR3 region has 15 residues.

As concerns this clonotype: It may be a read error: a sequence one base away is much more abundant. The chain joins TRBV12-3 or TRBV12-4 to TRBJ2-1; no reliable D call. The V and J ends lost 7 bases and 8 bases respectively, with 15 bases between them. The CDR3 is 13 residues long. In DNA, the CDR3 is TGTGCCAGCACCTCAAGAAAGGGCGATGAGCAGTTCTTC. Translating gives CASTSRKGDEQFF.

This clonotype occurred a few times. The chain uses TRBV6-6 and TRBJ2-4; no clear D. Germline CDR1 MNHNY, CDR2 SVGAGI (reference sequence). There are 14 residues in the CDR3. The ends were cut back, 7 bases at V and 2 bases at J, with 12 bases in the middle. In DNA form, the CDR3 reads TGTGCCAGCAAAGACTCCGCGTCCAAAAACATTCAGTACTTC. Translated: CASKDSASKNIQYF.

This rearrangement joins TRBV7-2 to TRBJ2-2; D may be TRBD1 (6 bases). The CDR3 is 15 residues long. CDR1 SGHTA and CDR2 FQGNSA come from the germline V gene. V lost 5 bases and J 3 bases, leaving 13 bases between the germline ends. CDR3 sequence (DNA): TGTGCCAGCAGCCCACAGGGTCCGGACACCGGGGAGCTGTTTTTT. Translated, it gives CASSPQGPDTGELFF.

This clonotype was counted many times. CDR3 nucleotides: TGCGCCAGCAAGATCCTCCCGGCCACCGGGGAGCTGTTTTTT. Translating gives CASKILPATGELFF. The V and J genes are TRBV5-1 and TRBJ2-2; unclear D gene. Trimming removed 6 bases at V and 4 bases at J, with 13 bases between. Germline CDR1 and CDR2: SGHRS and YFSETQ. The CDR3 has 14 amino acids. The whole variable domain, remainder taken from reference TRBV5-1 and TRBJ2-2, is KAGVTQTPRYLIKTRGQQVTLSCSPISGHRSVSWYQQTPGQGLQFLFEYFSETQRNKGNFPGRFSGRQFSNSRSEMNVSTLELGDSALYLCASKILPATGELFFGEGSRLTVL.

The sample holds a few counts of this clonotype. The rearrangement joins TRBV5-5 to TRBJ2-7; 10 bases are shared with TRBD1. Losses at the gene ends were 3 bases for V and 3 bases for J; bases not matched to a gene: 3. CDR1 is SGHKS, CDR2 YYEKEE, per germline (reference sequence). The CDR3 has 14 residues. CDR3 sequence: CASSWGDRGYEQYF. The CDR3 DNA reads TGTGCCAGCAGCTGGGGGGACAGGGGCTACGAGCAGTACTTC. Using reference TRBV5-5 and TRBJ2-7 for the parts outside the CDR3, the full variable domain is DAGVTQSPTHLIKTRGQQVTLRCSPISGHKSVSWYQQVLGQGPQFIFQYYEKEERGRGNFPDRFSARQFPNYSSELNVNALLLGDSALYLCASSWGDRGYEQYFGPGTRLTVT.

This clonotype was counted only a few times. This sequence joins TRBV4-3 and TRBJ1-4; D may be TRBD1 (5 bases). Trimming removed 0 bases from V and 8 bases from J, with 22 bases in between. The CDR3 is 18 residues long. CDR1 and CDR2 (germline): LGHNA, YSLEER. The CDR3 protein is CASSQDMVSGGVREKLFF. The CDR3 nucleotides are TGCGCCAGCAGCCAAGATATGGTGTCGGGGGGAGTAAGAGAAAAACTGTTTTTT.

The V and J genes are TRBV7-3 and TRBJ2-3; unclear D gene. This CDR3 is 14 amino acids long. V lost 3 bases and J 2 bases, leaving 9 bases between the germline ends. Per the germline V gene, CDR1 is SGHTA and CDR2 is FQGTGA. In DNA, the CDR3 is TGTGCCAGCAGCTTGAGATCTCCCACAGATACGCAGTATTTT. This sequence encodes CASSLRSPTDTQYF.

This clonotype was detected only a few times. The CDR3 DNA is TGTGCCAGCAGCATACCGACTCGGACAAGATGGTACTTC. Amino acids: CASSIPTRTRWYF. The chain uses TRBV7-2 and TRBJ2-7; the D gene is possibly TRBD1 (5 bases). The CDR3 totals 13 residues. V lost 5 bases, J lost 12 bases, and 20 bases lay in between. CDR1 and CDR2 (germline): SGHTA, FQGNSA.

V gene TRBV14 combines with J gene TRBJ2-1; TRBD2 might be the D (6 bases). Per the germline V gene, CDR1 is SGHDN and CDR2 is FVKESK. The CDR3 spans 16 residues. Trimming left V 2 bases short and J 7 bases short, with 18 bases between. CDR3 protein: CASSQPGAGKGNEQFF. The CDR3 nucleotides are TGTGCCAGCAGCCAACCCGGGGCGGGGAAAGGAAATGAGCAGTTCTTC.

The V gene is TRBV11-2, the J gene TRBJ2-3, with 8 bases that match TRBD2. This CDR3 contains 15 residues. V gave up 2 bases and J gave up 3 bases; unmatched junction bases: 4. CDR1 is SGHAT and CDR2 is FQNNGV in the germline V gene. The CDR3 spells CASSLFGGATDTQYF. The CDR3 DNA reads TGTGCCAGCAGCTTATTCGGGGGGGCGACAGATACGCAGTATTTT.

This clonotype was picked up many times. The V and J genes are TRBV7-8 and TRBJ2-1; TRBD2 matches 12 bases. This CDR3 has 15 residues. J lost 7 bases, V lost 5 bases, and 6 bases had no gene match. CDR1 and CDR2 (germline): SGHVS, FQNEAQ. This CDR3 is CASSPSGGARNEQFF. In DNA, the CDR3 is TGTGCCAGCAGCCCTAGCGGGGGGGCTAGGAATGAGCAGTTCTTC. Based on the CDR3 plus reference TRBV7-8 and TRBJ2-1, the full variable domain is GAGVSQSPRYKVAKRGQDVALRCDPISGHVSLFWYQQALGQGPEFLTYFQNEAQLDKSGLPSDRFFAERPEGSVSTLKIQRTQQEDSAVYLCASSPSGGARNEQFFGPGTRLTVL.

This clonotype was seen more than once but under ten times. The V and J genes are TRBV6-7 and TRBJ1-4, with D perhaps matching TRBD1 (5 bases). TRBV6-7 is sorted into the ORF group, with uncertain function. Deletions cut 6 bases from V and 10 bases from J, with 21 bases between. The CDR3 loop spans 15 amino acids. Written as DNA, the CDR3 is TGTGCCAGCAGGCGCCCGAGTTTAGGGGAGGCAAAACTGTTTTTT. Amino acids: CASRRPSLGEAKLFF.

This clonotype was seen only a few times. The chain recombines TRBV20-1 with TRBJ2-3; unclear D gene. The V gene lost 0 bases and the J gene lost 1 base, with 17 bases spanning the gap. The CDR3 contains 17 residues. The germline gives CDR1 DFQATT, CDR2 SNEGSKA (reference sequence). The CDR3 here is CSARDQVTLAGTDTQYF. CDR3 DNA: TGCAGTGCTAGAGATCAGGTGACTCTGGCAGGCACAGATACGCAGTATTTT.

The chain employs TRBV28 and TRBJ1-2; D perhaps matches TRBD1 (5 bases). Germline assignment: CDR1 MDHEN and CDR2 SYDVKM. Deletions cut 6 bases from V and 8 bases from J, with 22 bases between. The CDR3 has 15 residues. The CDR3 DNA reads TGTGCCAGCAGGGCAGCTGGGGGACCGCTCGGCGGCTACACCTTC. Translating gives CASRAAGGPLGGYTF.

The chain has TRBV7-2 and TRBJ2-5; 7 bases fit TRBD1. CDR3 length: 14 amino acids. From germline, CDR1 is SGHTA and CDR2 FQGNSA. With 5 bases clipped from V and 5 bases from J, the junction kept 8 bases outside the gene matches. The CDR3 DNA is TGTGCCAGCAGCACCCGAGGGGGCTTGGAGACCCAGTACTTC. Protein product: CASSTRGGLETQYF.

The chain combines TRBV5-5 with TRBJ1-5; unclear D gene. The CDR3 consists of 15 residues. Germline assignment: CDR1 SGHKS and CDR2 YYEKEE (reference sequence). Trimming left V 2 bases short and J 6 bases short, with 15 bases between. This chain's CDR3 is CASSLGNERTQPQHF. DNA for the CDR3: TGTGCCAGCAGCTTAGGGAATGAGCGGACTCAGCCCCAGCATTTT.

This clonotype has just a few counts. This rearrangement joins TRBV15 to TRBJ1-2; weak D call: TRBD1 (6 bases). The CDR3 totals 15 residues. Germline CDR1 reads LNHNV; CDR2 reads YYDKDF (reference sequence). Trimming left V 0 bases short and J 7 bases short, with 15 bases between. CDR3 sequence reads: CATSRDLGGTGGYTF. CDR3 DNA: TGTGCCACCAGCAGAGATCTAGGGGGGACCGGTGGCTACACCTTC.

The sample holds many counts of this clonotype. The gene calls are TRBV6-5 and TRBJ1-1; TRBD1 aligns across 7 bases. V lost 2 bases to trimming and J lost 6 bases; unmatched junction nucleotides: 9. Germline-derived CDR1 and CDR2 are MNHEY and SVGAGI. CDR3 length: 15 amino acids. CDR3 sequence: CASSYTRQGSSEAFF. CDR3 DNA sequence: TGTGCCAGCAGTTACACTAGACAGGGTAGCTCTGAAGCTTTCTTT.

The gene calls are TRBV7-3 and TRBJ2-2; the match to TRBD2 covers 8 bases. Looked up from germline, CDR1 is SGHTA and CDR2 is FQGTGA. J was trimmed by 1 base and V by 1 base; bases with no gene match: 11. This CDR3 is 19 amino acids long. CDR3 DNA sequence: TGTGCCAGCAGCTTAAATCCCCTCCGGGGGGGATTGAACACCGGGGAGCTGTTTTTT. Amino acids: CASSLNPLRGGLNTGELFF.

This clonotype has just a few counts. This chain joins TRBV2 and TRBJ1-2, with 8 bases matching TRBD1. With V trimmed by 8 bases and J by 4 bases, 3 bases remained unmatched. Germline assignment: CDR1 SNHLY and CDR2 FYNNEI. The CDR3 has 12 amino acids. DNA of the CDR3: TGTGCCAGCGACAGGGGCGGCTATGGCTACACCTTC. The encoded protein is CASDRGGYGYTF.